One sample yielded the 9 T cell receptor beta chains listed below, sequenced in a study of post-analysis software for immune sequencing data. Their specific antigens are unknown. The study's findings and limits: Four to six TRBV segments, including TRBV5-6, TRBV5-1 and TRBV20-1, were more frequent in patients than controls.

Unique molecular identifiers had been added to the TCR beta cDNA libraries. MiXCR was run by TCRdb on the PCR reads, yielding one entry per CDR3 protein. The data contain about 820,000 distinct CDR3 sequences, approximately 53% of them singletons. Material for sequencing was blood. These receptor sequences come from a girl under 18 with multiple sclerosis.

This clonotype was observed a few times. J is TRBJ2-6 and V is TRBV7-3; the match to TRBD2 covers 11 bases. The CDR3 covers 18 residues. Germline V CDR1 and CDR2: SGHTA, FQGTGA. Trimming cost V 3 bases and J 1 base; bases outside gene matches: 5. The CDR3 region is CASSFTSGGGSGANVLTF. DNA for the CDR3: TGTGCCAGCAGCTTTACTAGCGGGGGCGGTTCTGGGGCCAACGTCCTGACTTTC.

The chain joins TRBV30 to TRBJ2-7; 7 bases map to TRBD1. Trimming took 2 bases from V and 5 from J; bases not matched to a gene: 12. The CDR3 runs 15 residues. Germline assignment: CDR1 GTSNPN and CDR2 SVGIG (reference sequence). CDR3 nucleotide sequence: TGTGCCTGGAGTCTTGATACAGGGGCTATCCACGAGCAGTACTTC. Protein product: CAWSLDTGAIHEQYF.

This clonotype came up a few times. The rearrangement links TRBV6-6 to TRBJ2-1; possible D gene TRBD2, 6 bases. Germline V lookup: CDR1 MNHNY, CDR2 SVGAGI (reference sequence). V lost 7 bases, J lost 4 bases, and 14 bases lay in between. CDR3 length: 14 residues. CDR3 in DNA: TGTGCCAGCACCGACTTCGGGAGATACAATGAGCAGTTCTTC. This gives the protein CASTDFGRYNEQFF.

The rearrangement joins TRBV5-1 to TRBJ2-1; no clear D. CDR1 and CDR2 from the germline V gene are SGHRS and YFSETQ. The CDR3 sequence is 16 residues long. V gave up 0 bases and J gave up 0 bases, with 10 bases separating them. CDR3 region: CASSLGPLLSYNEQFF. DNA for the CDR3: TGCGCCAGCAGCTTGGGACCTCTCCTCTCCTACAATGAGCAGTTCTTC.

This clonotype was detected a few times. The CDR3 is CASRAGTGLSGKLFF. The CDR3 nucleotides are TGTGCCAGCAGGGCCGGGACAGGGCTTTCCGGAAAACTGTTTTTT. The rearrangement joins TRBV12-3 or TRBV12-4 to TRBJ1-4; TRBD1 aligns across 9 bases. Unmatched junction bases numbered 12, after V lost 6 bases and J lost 10 bases. The CDR3 is made up of 15 amino acids.

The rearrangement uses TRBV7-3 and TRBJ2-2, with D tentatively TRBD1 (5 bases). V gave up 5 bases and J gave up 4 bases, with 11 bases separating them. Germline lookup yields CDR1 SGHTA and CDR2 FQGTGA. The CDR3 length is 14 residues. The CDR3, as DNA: TGTGCCAGCAGCCTGGGGCCGGCCACCGGGGAGCTGTTTTTT. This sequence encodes CASSLGPATGELFF.

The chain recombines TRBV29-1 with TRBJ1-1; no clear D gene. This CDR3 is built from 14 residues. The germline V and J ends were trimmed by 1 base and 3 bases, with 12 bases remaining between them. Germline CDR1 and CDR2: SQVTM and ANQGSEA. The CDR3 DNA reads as TGCAGCGTTGAAGGGGTGGGGTTCGACACTGAAGCTTTCTTT. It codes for CSVEGVGFDTEAFF.

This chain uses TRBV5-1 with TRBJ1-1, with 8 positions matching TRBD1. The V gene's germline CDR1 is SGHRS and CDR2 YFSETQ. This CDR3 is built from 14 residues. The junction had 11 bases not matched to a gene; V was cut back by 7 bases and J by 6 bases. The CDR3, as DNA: TGCGCCAGCCGACTGCGTGCACAGGGGGCTGAAGCTTTCTTT. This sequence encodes CASRLRAQGAEAFF. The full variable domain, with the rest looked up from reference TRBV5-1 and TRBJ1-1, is KAGVTQTPRYLIKTRGQQVTLSCSPISGHRSVSWYQQTPGQGLQFLFEYFSETQRNKGNFPGRFSGRQFSNSRSEMNVSTLELGDSALYLCASRLRAQGAEAFFGQGTRLTVV.

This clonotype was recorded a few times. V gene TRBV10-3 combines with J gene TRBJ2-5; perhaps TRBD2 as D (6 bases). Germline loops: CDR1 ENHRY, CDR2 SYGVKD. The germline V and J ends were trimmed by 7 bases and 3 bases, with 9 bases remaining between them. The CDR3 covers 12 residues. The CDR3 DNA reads TGTGCCATCAATAGCGGTAAAGAGACCCAGTACTTC. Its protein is CAINSGKETQYF.